A single sample gave rise to the 3 T cell receptor beta chains below, sequenced in a study of T cell responses to AZD1222 COVID-19 vaccine. Method: immunoSEQ multiplex PCR; TCRdb's copy keeps in-frame clones and lacks some. Of 100,000 to 150,000 clones detected, around 90% appear once; the ten largest clones hold 6.3%. This material consisted of peripheral blood, taken on day 0 of AZD1222 vaccination. The receptors here all came from an adult in good health.

The rearrangement links TRBV4-1 to TRBJ2-6; TRBD2 matches at 10 bases. The germline V gene has CDR1 MGHRA and CDR2 YSYEKL. After removal of 5 bases from V and 5 bases from J, the junction contained 15 bases not matched to a gene. The CDR3 consists of 19 residues. The CDR3 spells CASSGSSGGAVRRANVLTF. The CDR3 region has the DNA TGCGCCAGCAGCGGGTCAAGCGGGGGGGCGGTGAGGAGGGCCAACGTCCTGACTTTC.

V and J are TRBV6-5 and TRBJ1-1; no clear D. Trimming shortened V by 0 bases and J by 1 base, and 6 bases separated the two germline ends. This CDR3 spans 14 amino acids. The V gene's germline CDR1 is MNHEY and CDR2 SVGAGI. The CDR3 nucleotides are TGTGCCAGCAGTTACTCGTACAGGAACACTGAAGCTTTCTTT. This encodes CASSYSYRNTEAFF.

The chain carries TRBV6-6 and TRBJ2-7; 10 bases map to TRBD1. Germline CDR1 reads MNHNY; CDR2 reads SVGAGI (reference sequence). This CDR3 contains 13 residues. V lost 2 bases and J lost 6; bases outside the gene matches: 1. In DNA form, the CDR3 reads TGTGCCAGCAGTTACGGGACAGGGGTCGAGCAGTACTTC. Protein sequence: CASSYGTGVEQYF.